Following are 14 T cell receptor beta chains from one sample sequenced in a study of T cell repertoires in aging, cancer and after chemotherapy. Amplification of TCR beta used genomic DNA extracted from peripheral blood. TRB rearrangements spanning V, D and J were amplified using mixed TRB-A/B primers. TCRdb re-called the multiplex PCR reads through MiXCR, storing one row per CDR3 protein. The sample shows about 10,000 distinct CDR3 sequences, less than 25% of them seen only once. The sample was blood. These receptors all stem from a human donor with a blood cancer. The donor label of this sample is uncertain.

This clonotype showed up just a few times. The CDR3 DNA reads TGTGCCTGGAGTGTGGCGGGGGGACGTTACTATGGCTACACCTTC. Its translation is CAWSVAGGRYYGYTF. The chain recombines TRBV30 with TRBJ1-2, with a weak D call TRBD1 (5 bases). Germline V lookup: CDR1 GTSNPN, CDR2 SVGIG (reference sequence). There are 15 residues in the CDR3. Trimming shortened V by 0 bases and J by 3 bases, and 14 bases separated the two germline ends.

In the case of this clonotype: This could be a read error, since a much larger clone is one nucleotide away. The chain combines TRBV19 with TRBJ1-5; 7 bases align to TRBD1. This CDR3 comprises 17 residues. Germline trimming cut 2 bases from V and 5 bases from J; bases unmatched to any gene: 12. From germline, CDR1 is LNHDA and CDR2 SQIVND (reference sequence). CDR3 in DNA: TGTGCCAGTAGTATATCGCAAAGGACCAGGGGGGATCAGCCCCAGCATTTT. This gives the protein CASSISQRTRGDQPQHF.

This clonotype was counted between two and nine times. This chain connects TRBV5-5 to TRBJ1-5; 7 nucleotides agree with TRBD1. V lost 4 bases to trimming and J lost 4 bases; unmatched junction nucleotides: 8. The CDR3 spans 15 residues. Germline V gene lookup returns CDR1 SGHKS and CDR2 YYEKEE (reference sequence). CDR3 in amino acids: CASSPIGQVNQPQHF. DNA for the CDR3: TGTGCCAGCAGCCCCATAGGACAGGTTAATCAGCCCCAGCATTTT.

Notes on this clonotype: A much more abundant neighbour one base away suggests this may be a read error. The rearrangement links TRBV19 to TRBJ2-7; D is uncertain. This CDR3 is built from 16 residues. V lost 4 bases and J lost 1, with 17 bases in between. Germline V lookup: CDR1 LNHDA, CDR2 SQIVND (reference sequence). The DNA for the CDR3 is TGTGCCAGTAGTAGTCAACCGGATACCCTTTCCTACGAGCAGTACTTC. Its translation: CASSSQPDTLSYEQYF.

This clonotype has just a few counts. The J gene is TRBJ2-1, the V gene TRBV5-6; 7 positions match TRBD2. This CDR3 has 17 residues. The germline V gene encodes CDR1 SGHDT and CDR2 YYEEEE. With V trimmed by 4 bases and J by 3 bases, 13 bases remained unmatched. The CDR3 DNA sequence: TGTGCCAGCAGCCCGTATCTGGGGACTACCTTCTACAATGAGCAGTTCTTC. This translates into CASSPYLGTTFYNEQFF.

The rearrangement links TRBV5-1 to TRBJ2-7; no firm D call. Between the trimmed V and J ends, which lost 3 bases and 1 base, there was a span of 11 bases. This CDR3 is 14 amino acids long. Germline CDR1 and CDR2: SGHRS and YFSETQ. CDR3 loop: CASSSRTRSYEQYF. The CDR3 nucleotides are TGCGCCAGCAGCTCCCGGACCCGATCCTACGAGCAGTACTTC.

This clonotype was recorded many times. The chain recombines TRBV15 with TRBJ2-1, with 13 bases aligning to TRBD2. CDR3 length: 20 residues. Germline V gives CDR1 LNHNV, CDR2 YYDKDF (reference sequence). J lost 6 bases, V lost 5 bases, and 19 bases had no gene match. The CDR3 sequence: CATSRGMRTSGSLLGNEQFF. The CDR3 region has the DNA TGTGCCACCAGCCGGGGAATGAGGACTAGCGGGAGTCTGTTGGGCAATGAGCAGTTCTTC. Complete variable domain (other parts from reference TRBV15 and TRBJ2-1): DAMVIQNPRYQVTQFGKPVTLSCSQTLNHNVMYWYQQKSSQAPKLLFHYYDKDFNNEADTPDNFQSRRPNTSFCFLDIRSPGLGDTAMYLCATSRGMRTSGSLLGNEQFFGPGTRLTVL.

This clonotype was found many times. The chain uses TRBV6-5 and TRBJ1-2; tentative D call: TRBD1 (6 bases). This CDR3 is 13 amino acids long. The germline V gene has CDR1 MNHEY and CDR2 SVGAGI. Trimming stripped 6 bases from V and 7 bases from J, with 15 bases between. The chain's CDR3 is CASRPTGWLGYTF. As DNA, the CDR3 is TGTGCCAGCAGACCGACAGGATGGCTTGGCTACACCTTC.

This rearrangement joins TRBV10-1 to TRBJ2-3, with D possibly being TRBD2 (5 bases). V dropped 6 bases and J dropped 9 bases, with 10 bases sitting between them. CDR1 and CDR2 (germline): WNHNN, SYGVQD (reference sequence). This CDR3 comprises 11 residues. The CDR3 protein is CASSEGRTQYF. CDR3 bases: TGCGCCAGCAGCGAGGGTAGGACGCAGTATTTT.

Only a few counts were recorded for this clonotype. The V gene is TRBV27, the J gene TRBJ2-7; 9 positions match TRBD1. Losses at the gene ends were 5 bases for V and 3 bases for J; bases not matched to a gene: 8. Germline loops: CDR1 MNHEY, CDR2 SMNVEV (reference sequence). The CDR3 runs 15 residues. CDR3 nucleotide sequence: TGTGCCAGCAGTCCTCCGGGACAGGGCCACTACGAGCAGTACTTC. It is translated as CASSPPGQGHYEQYF.

The rearrangement joins TRBV28 to TRBJ2-2; D not resolved. Per the germline V gene, CDR1 is MDHEN and CDR2 is SYDVKM. Between the trimmed V and J ends, which lost 3 bases and 5 bases, there was a span of 1 base. The CDR3 spans 11 residues. CDR3 residues: CASSFTGELFF. The CDR3 DNA reads as TGTGCCAGCAGTTTTACCGGGGAGCTGTTTTTT.

The chain is built from TRBV5-4 and TRBJ1-1; D may be TRBD1 (5 bases). CDR1 is SGHNT and CDR2 is YYREEE in the germline V gene (reference sequence). CDR3 size: 13 residues. V lost 4 bases to trimming and J lost 9 bases, with 16 bases between them. In nucleotides, the CDR3 is TGTGCCAGCAGCACCCCGACAGAATTGAAAGCTTTCTTT. This encodes CASSTPTELKAFF. The variable domain in full, with the rest retrieved from reference TRBV5-4 and TRBJ1-1, is ETGVTQSPTHLIKTRGQQVTLRCSSQSGHNTVSWYQQALGQGPQFIFQYYREEENGRGNFPPRFSGLQFPNYSSELNVNALELDDSALYLCASSTPTELKAFFGQGTRLTVV.

Relative to its sample, this clonotype is medium-sized. The chain carries TRBV19 and TRBJ2-2; D uncertain. V lost 3 bases and J lost 3, with 5 bases in between. Germline V gene data show CDR1 as LNHDA and CDR2 as SQIVND (reference sequence). This CDR3 region has 13 residues. The CDR3 loop reads CASSIGYTGELFF. CDR3 nucleotides: TGTGCCAGTAGTATCGGCTACACCGGGGAGCTGTTTTTT.

This clonotype was seen a handful of times. The V call is TRBV19, the J call TRBJ2-7; D could derive from TRBD1 or TRBD2 (5 bases each). The CDR3 covers 13 residues. Germline V gene data show CDR1 as LNHDA and CDR2 as SQIVND (reference sequence). Trimming cost V 4 bases and J 6 bases, with 13 bases left between them. CDR3 bases: TGTGCCAGTAGTAGGGGGATAGCAGGCGAGCAGTACTTC. Its translation is CASSRGIAGEQYF. The variable domain in full, completed from reference TRBV19 and TRBJ2-7, reads DGGITQSPKYLFRKEGQNVTLSCEQNLNHDAMYWYRQDPGQGLRLIYYSQIVNDFQKGDIAEGYSVSREKKESFPLTVTSAQKNPTAFYLCASSRGIAGEQYFGPGTRLTVT.